The rows below give T cell receptor beta chains drawn from one sample of a study of human T cells and chemical hapten exposure. Using its own MiXCR run on the RACE reads, TCRdb lists one record per CDR3 protein. The data show some 330,000 distinct CDR3 sequences, around 5.5% seen once. The specimen comprised whole blood, sampled in connection with sensitization to the hapten diphenylcyclopropenone (DPC). The receptors stem from a woman aged 18-29 years with alopecia areata. Some clones in this sample may be carry-over from other donors' samples. Each CDR3 is given with its conserved first and last residue. Fields, in order: V gene, clone size, J gene, D gene, CDR3 DNA, CDR3 protein. A D gene is named only where the DNA matches it firmly. The size entry is marked missing in some rows and otherwise reads once, few, many or a size class.

TRBV11-3	few	TRBJ1-1	TRBD1	TGTGCCAGCAGCTTAGTCGCCGACAGGGACACTGAAGCTTTCTTT	CASSLVADRDTEAFF
TRBV29-1	few	TRBJ1-1	TRBD1	TGCAGCGCAACAGGGGGAAGCACTGAAGCTTTCTTT	CSATGGSTEAFF
TRBV28	few	TRBJ2-1	-	TGTGCCAGCAGTTTTTCCGTTCATGAGCAGTTCTTC	CASSFSVHEQFF
TRBV5-1	-	TRBJ1-2	-	TGCGCCAGCAGTTGGACGCTCCCCGAGGGCTACACCTTC	CASSWTLPEGYTF
TRBV12-3/TRBV12-4	many	TRBJ1-1	TRBD1	TGTGCCAGCAGTCCAGGGGGTATCACTGAAGCTTTCTTT	CASSPGGITEAFF
TRBV4-3	many	TRBJ1-5	-	TGCGCCAGCAGCCAAGCGGTAACGGGTCAGCCCCAGCATTTT	CASSQAVTGQPQHF
TRBV5-1	many	TRBJ1-4	-	TGCGCCAGCAGCTTGGAAGGGGGGAGTAATGAAAAACTGTTTTTT	CASSLEGGSNEKLFF
TRBV6-5	many	TRBJ2-7	TRBD1	TGTGCCAGCAGTTACTCGGGGACAGGGGGGTACGAGCAGTACTTC	CASSYSGTGGYEQYF
TRBV6-2/TRBV6-3	-	TRBJ2-7	-	TGTGCCAGCAGATCATCGGGGGCCACCGAGCAGTACTTC	CASRSSGATEQYF
TRBV20-1	-	TRBJ2-1	-	TGCAGTGCCTCGATGGGCAATGAGCAGTTCTTC	CSASMGNEQFF
TRBV24-1	few	TRBJ2-2	-	TGTGCCACCAGTGATTGGGGCGGGACGAACACCGGGGAGCTGTTTTTT	CATSDWGGTNTGELFF
TRBV11-2	-	TRBJ2-3	TRBD2	TGTGCCAGCAGCTCCGCGCAGCGGGGGGCTAGCACAGATACGCAGTATTTT	CASSSAQRGASTDTQYF
TRBV24-1	few	TRBJ2-1	-	TGTGCCACCCCGGTGGAGGTGGACTACAATGAGCAGTTCTTC	CATPVEVDYNEQFF
TRBV2	-	TRBJ2-7	-	TGTGCCAGCCCCCCGGGGTACGAGCAGTACTTC	CASPPGYEQYF
TRBV18	-	TRBJ1-3	-	TGTGCCAGCTCACCAGTTAGGGGATCCCCTGGAAACACCATATATTTT	CASSPVRGSPGNTIYF
TRBV5-4	-	TRBJ2-7	-	TGTGCCAGCAGCTTTCCCGGTAGCCGCTCCTACGAGCAGTACTTC	CASSFPGSRSYEQYF
TRBV2	few	TRBJ2-5	-	TGTGCCAGCAGTGACTTAGTCGAGACCCAGTACTTC	CASSDLVETQYF
TRBV27	many	TRBJ2-3	-	TGTGCCAGCAGTTTGGAGGGACGCACAGATACGCAGTATTTT	CASSLEGRTDTQYF
TRBV3-1	many	TRBJ1-3	-	TGTGCCAGCAGCCAACCGGGACTGACTGGAAACACCATATATTTT	CASSQPGLTGNTIYF
TRBV29-1	many	TRBJ1-1	-	TGCAGCGTTGCCCGGGGCCCATATAACACTGAAGCTTTCTTT	CSVARGPYNTEAFF
TRBV4-1	-	TRBJ2-3	TRBD2	TGCGCCAGCAGCCAAGCCGGCCCCCGGGGGGGTTACACAGATACGCAGTATTTT	CASSQAGPRGGYTDTQYF
TRBV18	few	TRBJ2-7	TRBD2	TGTGCCAGCTCAGGCTCACTAGCGGGGGGTTTCTACGAGCAGTACTTC	CASSGSLAGGFYEQYF
TRBV6-1	many	TRBJ1-4	TRBD1	TGTGCCAGCAGTGCCTGGGACAGGGGACGAGAAAAACTGTTTTTT	CASSAWDRGREKLFF
TRBV20-1	-	TRBJ2-7	TRBD1	TGCAGTGCTAGAGGGGGACAGGGCTCCTCCGAGCAGTACTTC	CSARGGQGSSEQYF
TRBV19	few	TRBJ1-5	-	TGTGCCAGTAGTATGGGCAGTAACATCAATCAGCCCCAGCATTTT	CASSMGSNINQPQHF
TRBV7-8	few	TRBJ2-5	TRBD1	TGTGCCAGCAGCCCCCTGGGACAGACCCAAGAGACCCAGTACTTC	CASSPLGQTQETQYF
TRBV2	-	TRBJ1-6	-	TGTGCCAGCAGCGCGGACAGCTATAATTCACCCCTCCACTTT	CASSADSYNSPLHF
TRBV5-1	-	TRBJ2-1	-	TGCGCCAGCAGCTTGGAGGGCAGGGGCATTGTGGATGAGCAGCTCTTC	CASSLEGRGIVDEQLF
TRBV28	-	TRBJ1-6	TRBD1	TGTGCCAGCAGTTTATCAGGGGGCAACAGTAATTCACCCCTCCACTTT	CASSLSGGNSNSPLHF
TRBV5-1	-	TRBJ1-1	-	TGCGCCAGCAGCTTGGTTGGGGGATTTATCGACACTGAAGCTTTCTTT	CASSLVGGFIDTEAFF
TRBV25-1	few	TRBJ1-5	-	TGTGCCAGCAGTGGGGGCGCGGCAAATCAGCCCCAGCATTTT	CASSGGAANQPQHF
TRBV7-2	few	TRBJ1-5	-	TGTGCCAGCAGCTTAGAATCTTTACCCCAGCCCCAGCATTTT	CASSLESLPQPQHF